What follows are 18 T cell receptor beta chains derived from one specimen sequenced in a study of glioma-infiltrating T cells after dendritic cell vaccination. Time point reported: after dendritic cell vaccination, including at tumor progression/relapse. Produced via immunoSEQ multiplex PCR; TCRdb's table is partial and in-frame only. The table includes approximately 99,000 clones, 65% to 85% detected once. Sequencing was performed on blood, taken after dendritic cell vaccination. Receptors originate from a human donor with glioblastoma.

This clone occurred a few times. The chain uses TRBV10-3 and TRBJ1-4; D possibly corresponds to TRBD1 (5 bases). The V end was cut by 4 bases, the J end by 7 bases, with 13 bases between. Looked up from germline, CDR1 is ENHRY and CDR2 is SYGVKD. This CDR3 has 14 residues. The CDR3 loop reads CAISGGGIAEKLFF. CDR3 sequence (DNA): TGTGCCATCAGTGGGGGGGGGATTGCTGAAAAACTGTTTTTT.

The genes are TRBV5-1 and TRBJ1-4; D unclear. V lost 0 bases to trimming and J lost 3 bases, with 9 bases between them. The CDR3 runs to 15 residues. The germline V gene encodes CDR1 SGHRS and CDR2 YFSETQ. The CDR3 loop is CASSLAGQPNEKLFF. In DNA, the CDR3 is TGCGCCAGCAGCTTGGCGGGTCAGCCTAATGAAAAACTGTTTTTT.

Only a few counts were recorded for this clone. The chain is built from TRBV6-1 and TRBJ2-7; D unresolved. The germline V gene has CDR1 MNHNS and CDR2 SASEGT. Trimming left V 4 bases short and J 6 bases short, with 13 bases between. CDR3 size: 13 residues. CDR3 amino acids: CASSAPSLSEQYF. The CDR3 DNA sequence: TGTGCCAGCAGTGCCCCCAGTCTGTCCGAGCAGTACTTC.

The rearrangement uses TRBV9 and TRBJ1-3; TRBD1 aligns across 7 bases. The trim removed 3 bases at V and 0 bases at J, leaving 3 bases unmatched. The CDR3 consists of 15 residues. The germline CDR1 and CDR2 sequences are SGDLS and YYNGEE. The CDR3 nucleotides are TGTGCCAGCAGCGCCTGGGACAGCTCTGGAAACACCATATATTTT. Translation gives CASSAWDSSGNTIYF.

CDR3: CASSRDSLQPQHF. CDR3 DNA sequence: TGTGCCAGCAGTAGGGACAGCCTGCAGCCCCAGCATTTT. This sequence joins TRBV6-1 and TRBJ1-5; 7 nucleotides align to TRBD1. CDR1 and CDR2 from the germline V gene are MNHNS and SASEGT. V dropped 5 bases and J dropped 7; count of bases not matched to a gene: 5. CDR3 length: 13 residues.

V usage is TRBV19 and J usage is TRBJ1-5, with a possible D match to TRBD1 (6 bases). The CDR3 contains 17 residues. Germline V lookup: CDR1 LNHDA, CDR2 SQIVND (reference sequence). The V gene lost 4 bases and the J gene lost 0 bases, with 16 bases spanning the gap. This CDR3 is CASSTTGGPYSNQPQHF. DNA for the CDR3: TGTGCCAGTAGTACCACCGGGGGGCCTTATAGCAATCAGCCCCAGCATTTT.

The rearrangement uses TRBV19 and TRBJ1-2; D might be TRBD1 (6 bases). Trimming removed 5 bases at V and 4 bases at J, with 20 bases between. The germline V gene encodes CDR1 LNHDA and CDR2 SQIVND (reference sequence). The CDR3 is 16 residues long. Here the CDR3 DNA reads TGTGCCAGTAGTGGCTCTTTACAGGGATATCCCTATGGCTACACCTTC. The encoded protein is CASSGSLQGYPYGYTF.

The chain carries TRBV6-5 and TRBJ1-4; perhaps TRBD1 as D (5 bases). The CDR3 contains 16 residues. Germline CDR1 MNHEY, CDR2 SVGAGI. The V gene lost 0 bases and the J gene lost 8 bases, with 16 bases spanning the gap. CDR3 sequence (DNA): TGTGCCAGCAGTTACTCACTCAGGGTATCAAGGGAAAAACTGTTTTTT. Translated, it gives CASSYSLRVSREKLFF.

This chain links TRBV5-1 with TRBJ2-7; TRBD2 aligns across 8 bases. V lost 1 base to trimming and J lost 4 bases; unmatched junction nucleotides: 7. Looked up from germline, CDR1 is SGHRS and CDR2 is YFSETQ. This CDR3 spans 15 amino acids. The CDR3 bases are TGCGCCAGCAGCTTGCGGGGGGGTCGGGGTTACGAGCAGTACTTC. It yields the protein CASSLRGGRGYEQYF.

The V and J genes are TRBV10-3 and TRBJ2-3; TRBD2 aligns across 8 bases. V shed 4 bases and J 3 bases; nucleotides not matched to a gene: 12. Germline CDR1 and CDR2: ENHRY and SYGVKD. The CDR3 totals 17 residues. The CDR3 DNA is TGTGCCATCAGTGGACGGAAAGGGACTAGAAGAACAGATACGCAGTATTTT. Translating it yields CAISGRKGTRRTDTQYF.

J is TRBJ2-3 and V is TRBV30, with a tentative D call TRBD2 (5 bases). The CDR3 consists of 13 residues. Trimming left V 4 bases short and J 1 base short, with 9 bases between. Germline loops: CDR1 GTSNPN, CDR2 SVGIG (reference sequence). The CDR3 sequence: CAWKGGGTDTQYF. DNA of the CDR3: TGTGCCTGGAAAGGAGGAGGCACAGATACGCAGTATTTT.

This rearrangement joins TRBV2 to TRBJ2-7; perhaps TRBD2 as D (6 bases). V lost 4 bases, J lost 9 bases, and 13 bases lay in between. CDR3 length: 12 residues. CDR1 SNHLY and CDR2 FYNNEI come from the germline V gene. In DNA, the CDR3 is TGTGCCAGCAGTGCGGTGGAGGGCGTGCAGTACTTC. Amino acids: CASSAVEGVQYF.

The J gene is TRBJ1-2, the V gene TRBV10-3; no definite D call. The V gene lost 4 bases and the J gene lost 4 bases, with 10 bases spanning the gap. This CDR3 spans 13 amino acids. Germline CDR1 is ENHRY and CDR2 is SYGVKD. The CDR3 bases are TGTGCCATCAGTGGCCAGGATTCCTATGGCTACACCTTC. The encoded protein is CAISGQDSYGYTF.

This chain uses TRBV5-6 with TRBJ2-2; D not resolved. The CDR3 is 12 amino acids. The V end lost 2 bases, the J end lost 4 bases, and 3 bases lay between the germline ends. The V gene's germline CDR1 is SGHDT and CDR2 YYEEEE. The CDR3 here is CASSFSTGELFF. CDR3 DNA: TGTGCCAGCAGCTTTAGCACCGGGGAGCTGTTTTTT.

J is TRBJ2-2 and V is TRBV15; 10 bases are a match to TRBD1. This CDR3 region has 17 residues. V gave up 4 bases and J gave up 4 bases; unmatched junction bases: 9. Germline CDR1 and CDR2: LNHNV and YYDKDF (reference sequence). The CDR3 bases are TGTGCCACCAGCAAAGGGGGGACAGGGGTGTCCACCGGGGAGCTGTTTTTT. This sequence encodes CATSKGGTGVSTGELFF. The entire variable domain, with the rest obtained from reference TRBV15 and TRBJ2-2, is as follows: DAMVIQNPRYQVTQFGKPVTLSCSQTLNHNVMYWYQQKSSQAPKLLFHYYDKDFNNEADTPDNFQSRRPNTSFCFLDIRSPGLGDTAMYLCATSKGGTGVSTGELFFGEGSRLTVL.

The CDR3 loop reads CASSSRQGAGDTQYF. CDR3 in DNA: TGTGCCAGCAGTTCGCGACAGGGGGCTGGGGATACGCAGTATTTT. The gene calls are TRBV28 and TRBJ2-3; 10 nucleotides agree with TRBD1. The CDR3 has 15 amino acids. V lost 4 bases and J lost 6; bases outside the gene matches: 7. Germline assignment: CDR1 MDHEN and CDR2 SYDVKM.

This rearrangement joins TRBV28 to TRBJ2-2, with 12 bases matching TRBD1. Trimming at V came to 4 bases and at J to 7 bases, leaving 7 bases not matched to a gene. This CDR3 contains 16 residues. Germline CDR1 is MDHEN and CDR2 is SYDVKM. CDR3 bases: TGTGCCAGCAGTTCAGCGGGACAGGGGGCTGGCGGGGAGCTGTTTTTT. Translating it yields CASSSAGQGAGGELFF.

This clone occurred a few times. V gene TRBV10-3 combines with J gene TRBJ1-1; 8 bases agree with TRBD1. The CDR3 consists of 13 residues. CDR1 is ENHRY, CDR2 SYGVKD, per germline. V lost 10 bases, J lost 5 bases, and 9 bases stayed unmatched. CDR3 nucleotides: TGTGCCACCAAGGACAGGGTTGAGACTGAAGCTTTCTTT. It codes for CATKDRVETEAFF.